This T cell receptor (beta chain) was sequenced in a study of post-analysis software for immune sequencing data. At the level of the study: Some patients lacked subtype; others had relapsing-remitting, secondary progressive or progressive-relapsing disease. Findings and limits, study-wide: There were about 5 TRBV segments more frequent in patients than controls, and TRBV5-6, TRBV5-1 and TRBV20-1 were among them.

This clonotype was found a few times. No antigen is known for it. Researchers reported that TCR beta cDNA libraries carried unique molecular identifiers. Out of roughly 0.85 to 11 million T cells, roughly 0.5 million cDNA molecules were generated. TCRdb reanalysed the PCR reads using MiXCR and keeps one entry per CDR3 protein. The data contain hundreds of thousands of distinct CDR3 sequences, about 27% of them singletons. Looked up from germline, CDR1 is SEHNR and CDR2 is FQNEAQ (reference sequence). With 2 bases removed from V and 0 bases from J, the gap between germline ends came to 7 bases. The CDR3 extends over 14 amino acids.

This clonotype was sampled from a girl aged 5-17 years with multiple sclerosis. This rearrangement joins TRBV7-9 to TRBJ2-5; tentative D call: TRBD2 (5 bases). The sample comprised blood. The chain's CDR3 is CASSLREYQETQYF. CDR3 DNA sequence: TGTGCCAGCAGCTTAAGGGAGTACCAAGAGACCCAGTACTTC.